This entry concerns a single TCR beta chain. The CDR3 contains 15 residues. Trimming removed 7 bases from V and 4 bases from J, with 16 bases in between. This sample was included in a study of T-cell reconstitution after alpha-beta-depleted transplantation in children. Preparation of the TCRbeta library was carried out with unique molecular identifiers. TCRdb used MiXCR to reprocess the PCR reads, holding one entry per CDR3 protein. Seen here are hundreds of thousands of distinct CDR3 sequences, 16% observed once, and the top ten hold under 6%. J is TRBJ2-2 and V is TRBV12-3 or TRBV12-4; D may match TRBD1 or TRBD2 (5 bases each). The material sequenced was PBMCs, mostly from graft donor cells, taken 360 days after TCRalphabeta/CD19-depleted stem cell transplant. This sequence was found in a male patient between 10 and 17 years old who had a stem cell transplant for acute lymphoblastic leukemia, so the T cells may come from the graft donor. The CDR3 DNA reads as TGTGCCAGCACCCCGGAAGGGACGGTCACCGGGGAGCTGTTTTTT. Its protein product is CASTPEGTVTGELFF.